This entry describes one T cell receptor (beta chain). The data originate from a study of technical replicates of blood from several donors. CDR3 length: 15 residues. Germline-derived CDR1 and CDR2 are KGHSH and LQKENI. V lost 3 bases, J lost 2 bases, and 11 bases lay in between. The table came from immunoSEQ multiplex PCR; TCRdb's copy has only in-frame clones and leaves some out. The sample lists 65,000 to 85,000 clones; around 90% were seen once. The sequence was collected from a human donor in good health. This sequence joins TRBV18 and TRBJ1-3; TRBD1 might be the D (5 bases). Sequencing input: T cells isolated from PBMCs. The CDR3 spells CASSPSAGAGNTIYF. CDR3 DNA: TGTGCCAGCTCACCGTCCGCGGGGGCTGGAAACACCATATATTTT. Full variable domain (outside the CDR3, taken from reference TRBV18 and TRBJ1-3): NAGVMQNPRHLVRRRGQEARLRCSPMKGHSHVYWYRQLPEEGLKFMVYLQKENIIDESGMPKERFSAEFPKEGPSILRIQQVVRGDSAAYFCASSPSAGAGNTIYFGEGSWLTVV.